The text below deals with one T cell receptor (beta chain). The antigen is undetermined. V was cut by 3 bases and J by 6 bases, with 10 bases left in between. Germline CDR1 reads SGHNT; CDR2 reads YYREEE (reference sequence). The CDR3 extends over 12 amino acids. The unexposed donors gave CD4+ T cells in about 2010-2019, prior to COVID-19. Naive and memory CD4+ T cells were separated from cryopreserved PBMCs. The data derive from a study of CD4 T cells in relation to SARS-CoV-2 and coronaviruses. Study-wide points: The assay detects memory recall responses, not culture-primed primary responses. Monoreactive clones expanded significantly more to SARS-CoV-2 than crossreactive clones did. Pre-pandemic and post-infection samples never came from the same donor.

The assay was immunoSEQ multiplex PCR, and TCRdb's table has in-frame clones only and misses some. The sample holds tens of thousands of clones; 94% are singletons and the top ten take around 0.13%. V usage is TRBV5-4 and J usage is TRBJ2-7; a weak D match, TRBD2 (5 bases). Sample: naive CD4+ T cells from PBMCs. Subset described: naive CD4+ T cells isolated by negative enrichment. The sequence was collected from a human donor in good health. The CDR3 nucleotides are TGTGCCAGCAGCTCCCCTGCGGGCGAGCAGTACTTC. Translating it yields CASSSPAGEQYF.